This TCR beta chain was sequenced for a study of cytomegalovirus exposure and HLA in healthy donors. This CDR3 has 13 residues. V lost 6 bases and J lost 7; bases outside the gene matches: 5. Germline V gene lookup returns CDR1 ENHRY and CDR2 SYGVKD. The PCR had 60 Vbeta and 13 Jbeta primers. Here immunoSEQ multiplex PCR was the method, and the copy in TCRdb shows in-frame clones only, minus some. Of around 86,000 clones in the sample, around 79% are singletons; the top ten hold approximately 6%. Overall study findings and caveats: Researchers reported in a later analysis that a missense DCLRE1C variant was tied to TCR beta V- and J-gene trimming. Donors were assumed by presence/absence analyses to have roughly uniform sequencing depth. Indistinguishable V segments, including TRBV6-2 and TRBV6-3, were excluded.

A remark on this clone: Its antigen is not identified.

The clonotype comes from a female donor in good health and CMV-seronegative. Material: PBMCs. The chain recombines TRBV10-3 with TRBJ1-5, with TRBD1 matching 8 bases. CDR3 bases: TGTGCCATCAGGGGGACAGGAGGCCAGCCCCAGCATTTT. Translated, it gives CAIRGTGGQPQHF.